This TCR beta chain came from a study of OX40 agonist ivuxolimab in advanced cancers. TCRdb's copy holds only in-frame clones and misses some; the assay was immunoSEQ multiplex PCR. The table has fewer than 35,000 clones, around 90% seen once. Germline loops: CDR1 MNHNS, CDR2 SASEGT. V lost 1 base to trimming and J lost 5 bases; unmatched junction nucleotides: 6. CDR3 length: 16 amino acids. The rearrangement uses TRBV6-1 and TRBJ2-1; TRBD2 aligns across 9 bases. Sequences were derived from CD4+ or CD8+ T cells sorted from blood, sampled in a trial of the OX40 agonist ivuxolimab. The sequence came from an adult with an advanced solid tumor such as melanoma, head and neck, liver or kidney cancer. CDR3 DNA sequence: TGTGCCAGCAGTGAAGAGCTAGCGGGGATCCACAATGAGCAGTTCTTC. Amino acids: CASSEELAGIHNEQFF.